This T cell receptor beta chain was captured in a study of human T cells and chemical hapten exposure. Overall study results and limits: The number of TCRs above 1 in 1000 frequency did not change after DPC sensitization.

Germline CDR1 and CDR2: SGHRS and YFSETQ. The CDR3 spans 15 residues. The V and J ends lost 2 bases and 0 bases respectively, with 12 bases between them. About this clonotype: Antigen: not known.

Time point meaning: healthy volunteer bleed at 2 weeks. Sequencing started from total RNA isolated from unfractionated whole blood. Per the study methods: The number of TCRs in each sample had a median of approximately 95,000 and spanned roughly 23,224 to 750,000. TCRdb recomputed calls from the RACE reads with MiXCR, one row per CDR3 protein. The V and J calls reflect TCRdb's pipeline rather than the authors' work. The sample holds 130,000 or so distinct CDR3 sequences, approximately 9.1% seen once. V usage is TRBV5-1 and J usage is TRBJ2-7, with no clear D. Material for sequencing was whole blood. The sequence came from a male donor in good health. Some clones in this sample may be carry-over from other donors' samples. CDR3 residues: CASSLNPEASYEQYF. As DNA, the CDR3 is TGCGCCAGCAGCTTAAATCCAGAAGCCTCCTACGAGCAGTACTTC.